This is a list of T cell receptor beta chains from one sample in a study of T cell responses to AZD1222 COVID-19 vaccine. The protocol was immunoSEQ multiplex PCR, while the TCRdb copy is restricted to in-frame clones and leaves out a portion. The table shows about 130,000 clones, with roughly 90% occurring only once. The source material was peripheral blood, sampled on day 0 of AZD1222 vaccination. The receptors shown here come from an adult in good health. CDR3s include the opening cysteine and the closing phenylalanine or tryptophan. Fields, in order: D gene, clone size, V gene, J gene, CDR3 protein, CDR3 DNA. The D gene is left open where the match is weak. Rows give clone size only sometimes, using once, few, many, or a class for an expanded clone.

d_call: -
clone_size: -
v_call: TRBV5-3
j_call: TRBJ1-2
cdr3_aa: CARSFRGRGYTF
cdr3_nt: TGTGCCAGAAGCTTTCGGGGACGGGGCTACACCTTC

d_call: -
clone_size: -
v_call: TRBV29-1
j_call: TRBJ1-3
cdr3_aa: CSVKVSDSGNTIYF
cdr3_nt: TGCAGCGTTAAGGTATCCGACTCTGGAAACACCATATATTTT

d_call: -
clone_size: -
v_call: TRBV11-2
j_call: TRBJ1-6
cdr3_aa: CASSLLGKPNSQSPLHF
cdr3_nt: TGTGCCAGCAGCTTACTGGGGAAGCCGAACTCCCAGTCGCCCCTCCACTTT

d_call: -
clone_size: -
v_call: TRBV5-1
j_call: TRBJ1-1
cdr3_aa: CASSSGRGLGTEAFF
cdr3_nt: TGCGCCAGCAGCTCCGGCAGGGGCCTAGGTACTGAAGCTTTCTTT

d_call: -
clone_size: -
v_call: TRBV7-3
j_call: TRBJ1-6
cdr3_aa: CASSLLGFGSPLHF
cdr3_nt: TGTGCCAGCAGCTTACTCGGGTTCGGGTCACCCCTCCACTTT

d_call: -
clone_size: -
v_call: TRBV5-4
j_call: TRBJ2-5
cdr3_aa: CASSQDRIQETQYF
cdr3_nt: TGTGCCAGCAGCCAGGACAGAATTCAAGAGACCCAGTACTTC

d_call: TRBD1
clone_size: -
v_call: TRBV19
j_call: TRBJ2-5
cdr3_aa: CASSINRGPETQYF
cdr3_nt: TGTGCCAGTAGTATAAACAGGGGGCCAGAGACCCAGTACTTC

d_call: -
clone_size: -
v_call: TRBV7-2
j_call: TRBJ2-7
cdr3_aa: CASSLGTVGGEQYF
cdr3_nt: TGTGCCAGCAGCTTAGGTACGGTTGGGGGCGAGCAGTACTTC

d_call: -
clone_size: -
v_call: TRBV18
j_call: TRBJ2-7
cdr3_aa: CASSPSDSFSYEQYF
cdr3_nt: TGTGCCAGCTCACCATCGGACAGTTTTTCCTACGAGCAGTACTTC

d_call: -
clone_size: -
v_call: TRBV28
j_call: TRBJ1-1
cdr3_aa: CASSLGQVNTEAFF
cdr3_nt: TGTGCCAGCAGTTTAGGGCAGGTTAACACTGAAGCTTTCTTT

d_call: -
clone_size: -
v_call: TRBV30
j_call: TRBJ1-6
cdr3_aa: CAWSGTSGGNSPLHF
cdr3_nt: TGTGCCTGGAGTGGGACAAGCGGGGGGAATTCACCCCTCCACTTT

d_call: TRBD2
clone_size: once
v_call: TRBV30
j_call: TRBJ2-7
cdr3_aa: CAWSVGGGPAYEQYF
cdr3_nt: TGTGCCTGGAGTGTAGGCGGGGGGCCCGCCTACGAGCAGTACTTC

d_call: -
clone_size: once
v_call: TRBV25-1
j_call: TRBJ1-2
cdr3_aa: CASSEFSVYYGYTF
cdr3_nt: TGTGCCAGCAGTGAATTCTCGGTGTATTATGGCTACACCTTC

d_call: -
clone_size: -
v_call: TRBV7-2
j_call: TRBJ2-6
cdr3_aa: CASSYPSGANVLTF
cdr3_nt: TGTGCCAGCAGCTACCCCTCTGGGGCCAACGTCCTGACTTTC

d_call: -
clone_size: -
v_call: TRBV10-3
j_call: TRBJ1-3
cdr3_aa: CAIREGSGNTIYF
cdr3_nt: TGTGCCATCCGCGAGGGCTCTGGAAACACCATATATTTT

d_call: -
clone_size: few
v_call: TRBV5-8
j_call: TRBJ1-4
cdr3_aa: CASSRQVTTNEKLFF
cdr3_nt: TGTGCCAGCAGCCGTCAGGTGACAACTAATGAAAAACTGTTTTTT

d_call: -
clone_size: -
v_call: TRBV30
j_call: TRBJ1-2
cdr3_aa: CAWSPLTDYGYTF
cdr3_nt: TGTGCCTGGAGTCCACTCACGGACTATGGCTACACCTTC

d_call: -
clone_size: once
v_call: TRBV7-2
j_call: TRBJ2-5
cdr3_aa: CASSLEGWTQYF
cdr3_nt: TGTGCCAGCAGCTTAGAGGGTTGGACCCAGTACTTC

d_call: -
clone_size: once
v_call: TRBV30
j_call: TRBJ2-3
cdr3_aa: CAWTLGVGLTDTQYF
cdr3_nt: TGTGCCTGGACGCTTGGAGTGGGTTTGACAGATACGCAGTATTTT

d_call: -
clone_size: -
v_call: TRBV4-1
j_call: TRBJ1-2
cdr3_aa: CASSHSGLRSYGYTF
cdr3_nt: TGCGCCAGCAGCCATTCCGGACTGAGAAGCTATGGCTACACCTTC

d_call: TRBD2
clone_size: -
v_call: TRBV28
j_call: TRBJ2-7
cdr3_aa: CASSFLSGNYEQYF
cdr3_nt: TGTGCCAGCAGTTTCCTTAGCGGGAACTACGAGCAGTACTTC

d_call: TRBD2
clone_size: -
v_call: TRBV6-2/TRBV6-3
j_call: TRBJ2-1
cdr3_aa: CASSKSSGVYNEQFF
cdr3_nt: TGTGCCAGCAGTAAAAGTAGCGGGGTTTACAATGAGCAGTTCTTC

d_call: -
clone_size: -
v_call: TRBV10-3
j_call: TRBJ1-1
cdr3_aa: CAISAQGRMNTEAFF
cdr3_nt: TGTGCCATCAGTGCCCAGGGACGGATGAACACTGAAGCTTTCTTT

d_call: TRBD1
clone_size: -
v_call: TRBV2
j_call: TRBJ2-2
cdr3_aa: CASSITQGTGELFF
cdr3_nt: TGTGCCAGCAGTATAACACAGGGGACCGGGGAGCTGTTTTTT

d_call: TRBD1
clone_size: -
v_call: TRBV28
j_call: TRBJ1-3
cdr3_aa: CASSQPGQGDGNTIYF
cdr3_nt: TGTGCCAGCAGCCAACCGGGACAGGGAGATGGAAACACCATATATTTT

d_call: -
clone_size: -
v_call: TRBV3-1/TRBV3-2
j_call: TRBJ2-3
cdr3_aa: CASSPPGSTDTQYF
cdr3_nt: TGTGCCAGCAGCCCCCCAGGATCCACAGATACGCAGTATTTT

d_call: -
clone_size: -
v_call: TRBV7-2
j_call: TRBJ1-4
cdr3_aa: CASSPQTGPNEKLFF
cdr3_nt: TGTGCCAGCAGCCCCCAGACAGGTCCGAATGAAAAACTGTTTTTT

d_call: TRBD1
clone_size: -
v_call: TRBV28
j_call: TRBJ1-5
cdr3_aa: CASSLQGATTPQHF
cdr3_nt: TGTGCCAGCAGCCTACAGGGGGCTACAACGCCCCAGCATTTT

d_call: TRBD2
clone_size: -
v_call: TRBV6-4
j_call: TRBJ2-3
cdr3_aa: CASSAGGSTDTQYF
cdr3_nt: TGTGCCAGCAGTGCGGGAGGAAGCACAGATACGCAGTATTTT

d_call: -
clone_size: -
v_call: TRBV15
j_call: TRBJ1-1
cdr3_aa: CATSLGAMNTEAFF
cdr3_nt: TGTGCCACCAGCCTGGGCGCCATGAACACTGAAGCTTTCTTT

d_call: TRBD1
clone_size: many
v_call: TRBV7-2
j_call: TRBJ1-3
cdr3_aa: CASSPLQGAYGNTIYF
cdr3_nt: TGTGCCAGCAGCCCCCTACAGGGGGCGTATGGAAACACCATATATTTT

d_call: -
clone_size: -
v_call: TRBV5-1
j_call: TRBJ1-4
cdr3_aa: CASSFGVAGEKLFF
cdr3_nt: TGCGCCAGCAGCTTCGGGGTAGCCGGTGAAAAACTGTTTTTT

d_call: -
clone_size: -
v_call: TRBV5-1
j_call: TRBJ1-2
cdr3_aa: CASSLTGDDYGYTF
cdr3_nt: TGCGCCAGCAGCTTGACCGGGGACGACTATGGCTACACCTTC

d_call: -
clone_size: few
v_call: TRBV5-1
j_call: TRBJ2-3
cdr3_aa: CASSFHSPGGDTQYF
cdr3_nt: TGCGCCAGCAGCTTCCACTCCCCGGGCGGGGATACGCAGTATTTT

d_call: -
clone_size: -
v_call: TRBV6-2/TRBV6-3
j_call: TRBJ2-1
cdr3_aa: CASSYPGLTYNEQFF
cdr3_nt: TGTGCCAGCAGTTACCCGGGGTTGACCTACAATGAGCAGTTCTTC

d_call: -
clone_size: -
v_call: TRBV28
j_call: TRBJ1-3
cdr3_aa: CASSTGNTIYF
cdr3_nt: TGTGCCAGCAGTACTGGAAACACCATATATTTT

d_call: -
clone_size: -
v_call: TRBV6-5
j_call: TRBJ1-3
cdr3_aa: CASSSTGTIYF
cdr3_nt: TGTGCCAGCAGTTCGACGGGGACCATATATTTT

d_call: TRBD1
clone_size: -
v_call: TRBV29-1
j_call: TRBJ2-1
cdr3_aa: CSVWPGQGSYNEQFF
cdr3_nt: TGCAGCGTTTGGCCGGGACAGGGGTCCTACAATGAGCAGTTCTTC

d_call: -
clone_size: -
v_call: TRBV18
j_call: TRBJ2-1
cdr3_aa: CASSPGHYNEQFF
cdr3_nt: TGTGCCAGCTCCCCGGGCCACTACAATGAGCAGTTCTTC

d_call: -
clone_size: -
v_call: TRBV7-3
j_call: TRBJ2-1
cdr3_aa: CASSPPGFNFFGTPNEQFF
cdr3_nt: TGTGCCAGCAGCCCGCCCGGGTTTAATTTCTTCGGGACGCCAAATGAGCAGTTCTTC

d_call: -
clone_size: many
v_call: TRBV7-6
j_call: TRBJ1-3
cdr3_aa: CASSLMGDSGNTIYF
cdr3_nt: TGTGCCAGCAGCTTAATGGGGGACTCTGGAAACACCATATATTTT

d_call: TRBD1
clone_size: -
v_call: TRBV6-5
j_call: TRBJ1-4
cdr3_aa: CASRDRGEKLFF
cdr3_nt: TGTGCCAGCAGGGACAGGGGAGAAAAACTGTTTTTT

d_call: -
clone_size: -
v_call: TRBV19
j_call: TRBJ1-5
cdr3_aa: CASRAGRDGNQPQHF
cdr3_nt: TGTGCCAGTAGGGCGGGGAGGGACGGCAATCAGCCCCAGCATTTT

d_call: -
clone_size: -
v_call: TRBV28
j_call: TRBJ1-4
cdr3_aa: CASSLAPRNEKLFF
cdr3_nt: TGTGCCAGCAGTTTAGCCCCGAGAAATGAAAAACTGTTTTTT

d_call: -
clone_size: -
v_call: TRBV21-1
j_call: TRBJ2-5
cdr3_aa: CASSNWTSEGGETQYF
cdr3_nt: TGTGCCAGCAGCAATTGGACTAGCGAGGGGGGAGAGACCCAGTACTTC

d_call: -
clone_size: -
v_call: TRBV28
j_call: TRBJ2-1
cdr3_aa: CASSSVSNEQFF
cdr3_nt: TGTGCCAGCAGTTCTGTTAGTAATGAGCAGTTCTTC

d_call: TRBD1
clone_size: -
v_call: TRBV10-3
j_call: TRBJ2-7
cdr3_aa: CAISVLGQAYEQYF
cdr3_nt: TGTGCCATCAGTGTTCTCGGACAGGCCTACGAGCAGTACTTC

d_call: -
clone_size: -
v_call: TRBV21-1
j_call: TRBJ1-2
cdr3_aa: CASSRIPNYGYTF
cdr3_nt: TGTGCCAGCAGCAGGATTCCTAACTATGGCTACACCTTC

d_call: -
clone_size: -
v_call: TRBV6-5
j_call: TRBJ2-7
cdr3_aa: CASSLSFPPTYEQYF
cdr3_nt: TGTGCCAGCAGTCTCAGTTTTCCCCCAACCTACGAGCAGTACTTC

d_call: TRBD1
clone_size: -
v_call: TRBV19
j_call: TRBJ2-3
cdr3_aa: CASASSSWTGDTDTQYF
cdr3_nt: TGTGCTAGCGCCAGTAGTAGCTGGACAGGGGACACAGATACGCAGTATTTT

d_call: TRBD1
clone_size: -
v_call: TRBV7-9
j_call: TRBJ2-7
cdr3_aa: CASSSENSPGGEQYF
cdr3_nt: TGTGCCAGCAGCTCCGAAAATAGCCCAGGGGGCGAGCAGTACTTC